This entry lists 13 T cell receptor beta chains sequenced from one sample in a study of T cell repertoires in cytomegalovirus infection. TCRdb fed the reads into MiXCR, producing one record per CDR3 protein. The repertoire has hundreds of thousands of distinct CDR3 sequences, approximately 33% of them found once; the top ten carry 13%. These TCRs' antigens remain unknown. Sequencing was performed on cultured CD8+ T cells from PBMCs, taken from culture after CMV antigen stimulation. These receptors were taken from a human donor in good health (CMV status not recorded). Some clones in this sample may be carry-over from other donors' samples.

This clonotype was seen many times. V is TRBV7-8 and J is TRBJ2-3, with TRBD2 matching over 8 bases. Looked up from germline, CDR1 is SGHVS and CDR2 is FQNEAQ. This CDR3 spans 16 amino acids. Trimming cost V 9 bases and J 1 base; bases outside gene matches: 12. In nucleotides, the CDR3 is TGTGCCAGTAAACGGGGGGGTTCATCGCGCACAGATACGCAGTATTTT. This codes for CASKRGGSSRTDTQYF. Looking up the rest from reference TRBV7-8 and TRBJ2-3 gives the full variable domain: GAGVSQSPRYKVAKRGQDVALRCDPISGHVSLFWYQQALGQGPEFLTYFQNEAQLDKSGLPSDRFFAERPEGSVSTLKIQRTQQEDSAVYLCASKRGGSSRTDTQYFGPGTRLTVL.

The J gene is TRBJ2-7, the V gene TRBV11-2; perhaps D is TRBD1 or TRBD2 (5 bases each). Trimming stripped 5 bases from V and 7 bases from J, with 18 bases between. The CDR3 contains 14 residues. In germline, CDR1 is SGHAT, CDR2 FQNNGV. The CDR3 reads CASSPGPSRHEQYF. The CDR3 DNA reads as TGTGCCAGCAGCCCAGGGCCTAGCCGACATGAGCAGTACTTC.

This clonotype was detected once. This chain connects TRBV4-1 to TRBJ2-4, with TRBD1 identical over 8 bases. V trimming: 0 bases; J trimming: 5 bases; junction bases outside the gene matches: 6. In germline, CDR1 is MGHRA, CDR2 YSYEKL. The CDR3 consists of 16 residues. DNA of the CDR3: TGCGCCAGCAGCCAAGATCTTTTACAGGGGGAAAACATTCAGTACTTC. Its translation is CASSQDLLQGENIQYF.

J is TRBJ2-3 and V is TRBV19; possible D gene TRBD2, 5 bases. The CDR3 is 14 residues long. Germline V gene data show CDR1 as LNHDA and CDR2 as SQIVND (reference sequence). Trimming removed 8 bases at V and 3 bases at J, with 15 bases between. The CDR3 sequence: CASVMDLATDTQYF. The CDR3 nucleotides are TGTGCCAGTGTTATGGACTTAGCGACAGATACGCAGTATTTT.

This clonotype showed up many times. This chain uses TRBV7-2 with TRBJ1-1; possibly TRBD1 for D (5 bases). Germline values: CDR1 SGHTA, CDR2 FQGNSA. Trimming took 1 base from V and 5 from J, leaving 17 bases between them. This CDR3 spans 16 amino acids. In DNA, the CDR3 is TGTGCCAGCAGCTTAGAGGAAGGGTTGGGGCTGACTGAAGCTTTCTTT. Its translation is CASSLEEGLGLTEAFF. Looking up the rest from reference TRBV7-2 and TRBJ1-1 gives the full variable domain: GAGVSQSPSNKVTEKGKDVELRCDPISGHTALYWYRQSLGQGLEFLIYFQGNSAPDKSGLPSDRFSAERTGGSVSTLTIQRTQQEDSAVYLCASSLEEGLGLTEAFFGQGTRLTVV.

V gene TRBV27 combines with J gene TRBJ2-1, with 10 bases identical to TRBD2. Losses at the gene ends were 1 base for V and 5 bases for J; bases not matched to a gene: 8. This CDR3 spans 17 amino acids. Germline CDR1 is MNHEY and CDR2 is SMNVEV (reference sequence). CDR3 sequence: CASSLFVAGGKNNEQFF. The CDR3 DNA follows: TGTGCCAGCAGTTTATTCGTAGCGGGGGGCAAAAACAATGAGCAGTTCTTC.

The gene calls are TRBV10-3 and TRBJ1-5; maybe TRBD1 (6 bases). V lost 8 bases and J lost 7, with 15 bases in between. CDR3 length: 13 amino acids. The germline V gene encodes CDR1 ENHRY and CDR2 SYGVKD. The chain's CDR3 is CAIGPGDLQPQHF. CDR3 DNA: TGTGCCATCGGTCCAGGGGATTTACAGCCCCAGCATTTT.

This chain connects TRBV18 to TRBJ1-2; no firm D call. There are 13 residues in the CDR3. V dropped 1 base and J dropped 7 bases, with 10 bases sitting between them. Germline-derived CDR1 and CDR2 are KGHSH and LQKENI. The CDR3 here is CASSPLWGFGYTF. The DNA for the CDR3 is TGTGCCAGCTCACCACTATGGGGTTTTGGCTACACCTTC.

The chain recombines TRBV5-1 with TRBJ2-1; D gene unclear. Between the trimmed V and J ends, which lost 5 bases and 4 bases, there was a span of 16 bases. The CDR3 is 15 residues long. Germline V gene sequence: CDR1 SGHRS, CDR2 YFSETQ. The CDR3 region is CASSQWYGWYNEQFF. The DNA of the CDR3 is TGCGCCAGCAGTCAGTGGTACGGCTGGTACAATGAGCAGTTCTTC.

Notes on this clonotype: This may come from a read error, since a much larger clone is one base off. The chain couples TRBV19 to TRBJ1-5, with D unresolved. There are 14 residues in the CDR3. The V gene lost 3 bases and the J gene lost 0 bases, with 6 bases spanning the gap. CDR1 is LNHDA and CDR2 is SQIVND in the germline V gene (reference sequence). This CDR3 reads CASSMWDSNQPQHF. CDR3 nucleotides: TGTGCCAGTAGTATGTGGGATAGCAATCAGCCCCAGCATTTT.

This clonotype turned up a few times. CDR3 in amino acids: CASSVDAPYNEQFF. In nucleotides, the CDR3 is TGTGCCAGCAGCGTAGATGCCCCCTACAATGAGCAGTTCTTC. This chain joins TRBV9 and TRBJ2-1; no reliable D call. Germline values: CDR1 SGDLS, CDR2 YYNGEE. Trimming stripped 0 bases from V and 2 bases from J, with 6 bases between. CDR3 length: 14 amino acids.

Regarding this clonotype: One junction end disagrees with the germline gene, perhaps due to a read error. The chain couples TRBV28 to TRBJ1-1; D might be TRBD1 (5 bases). This CDR3 has 14 residues. Germline values: CDR1 MDHEN, CDR2 SYDVKM. The CDR3 loop is CVSTTGRANTEAFF. CDR3 nucleotides: TGTGTCAGCACCACAGGCAGGGCGAACACTGAAGCTTTCTTT.

The V gene is TRBV28, the J gene TRBJ1-2, with a weak D call TRBD1 (6 bases). The CDR3 extends over 16 amino acids. Germline V gives CDR1 MDHEN, CDR2 SYDVKM. The germline V and J ends were trimmed by 1 base and 6 bases, with 18 bases remaining between them. The CDR3 sequence is CASSLYDGGQNDGYTF. The DNA of the CDR3 is TGTGCCAGCAGTTTATACGATGGCGGACAGAATGATGGCTACACCTTC.